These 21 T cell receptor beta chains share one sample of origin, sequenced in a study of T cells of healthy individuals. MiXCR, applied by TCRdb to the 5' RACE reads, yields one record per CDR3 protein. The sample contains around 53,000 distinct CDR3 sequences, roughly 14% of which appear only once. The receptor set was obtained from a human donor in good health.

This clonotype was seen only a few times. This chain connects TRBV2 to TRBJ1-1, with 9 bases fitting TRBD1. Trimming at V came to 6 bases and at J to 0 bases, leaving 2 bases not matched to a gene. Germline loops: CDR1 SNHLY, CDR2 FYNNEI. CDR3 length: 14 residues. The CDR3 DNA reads TGTGCCAGCAGCCGGGACAGGGTGAACACTGAAGCTTTCTTT. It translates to CASSRDRVNTEAFF.

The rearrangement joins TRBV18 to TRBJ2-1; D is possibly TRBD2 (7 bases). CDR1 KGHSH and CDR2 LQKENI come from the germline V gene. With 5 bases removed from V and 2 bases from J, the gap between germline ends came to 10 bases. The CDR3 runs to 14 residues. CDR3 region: CASSAGATYNEQFF. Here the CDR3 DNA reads TGTGCCAGCTCAGCGGGGGCCACCTACAATGAGCAGTTCTTC. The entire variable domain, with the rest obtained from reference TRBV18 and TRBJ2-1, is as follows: NAGVMQNPRHLVRRRGQEARLRCSPMKGHSHVYWYRQLPEEGLKFMVYLQKENIIDESGMPKERFSAEFPKEGPSILRIQQVVRGDSAAYFCASSAGATYNEQFFGPGTRLTVL.

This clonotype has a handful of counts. For the CDR3, the DNA is TGTGCCAGTCTGACAGGGGGGGGCACTGAAGCTTTCTTT. Translated, it gives CASLTGGGTEAFF. This chain uses TRBV19 with TRBJ1-1, with TRBD1 identical over 9 bases. This CDR3 is built from 13 residues. Germline loops: CDR1 LNHDA, CDR2 SQIVND (reference sequence). The junction had 5 bases not matched to a gene; V was cut back by 8 bases and J by 4 bases.

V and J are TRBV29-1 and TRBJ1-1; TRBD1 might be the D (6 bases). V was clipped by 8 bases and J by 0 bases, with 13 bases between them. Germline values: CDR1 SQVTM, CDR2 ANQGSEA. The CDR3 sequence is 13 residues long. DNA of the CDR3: TGCAGCCTTGGGACAATTATGAACACTGAAGCTTTCTTT. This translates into CSLGTIMNTEAFF.

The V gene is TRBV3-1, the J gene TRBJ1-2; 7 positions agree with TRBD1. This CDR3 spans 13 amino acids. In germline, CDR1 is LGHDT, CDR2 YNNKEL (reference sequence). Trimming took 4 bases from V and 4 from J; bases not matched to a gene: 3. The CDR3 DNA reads TGTGCCAGCAGCCCAGGGACAGCCTATGGCTACACCTTC. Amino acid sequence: CASSPGTAYGYTF.

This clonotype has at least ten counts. CDR3 in amino acids: CASSSYRVAGELFF. The CDR3 nucleotides read TGTGCCAGCAGCTCCTACAGGGTTGCGGGGGAGCTGTTTTTT. The gene calls are TRBV7-8 and TRBJ2-2, with D perhaps TRBD1 (6 bases). The length of the CDR3 is 14 residues. Germline loops: CDR1 SGHVS, CDR2 FQNEAQ. V was clipped by 4 bases and J by 8 bases, with 14 bases between them.

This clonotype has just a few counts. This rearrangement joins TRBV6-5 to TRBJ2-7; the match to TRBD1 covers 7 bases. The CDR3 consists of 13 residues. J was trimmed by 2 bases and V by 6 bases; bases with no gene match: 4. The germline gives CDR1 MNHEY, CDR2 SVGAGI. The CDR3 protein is CASRTTGAYEQYF. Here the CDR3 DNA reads TGTGCCAGCAGGACAACAGGGGCCTACGAGCAGTACTTC.

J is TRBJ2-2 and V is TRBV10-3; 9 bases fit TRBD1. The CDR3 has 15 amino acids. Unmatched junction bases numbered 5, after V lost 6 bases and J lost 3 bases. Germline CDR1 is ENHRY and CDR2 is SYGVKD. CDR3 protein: CAISGTGQDTGELFF. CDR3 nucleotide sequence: TGTGCCATCAGCGGGACAGGGCAGGACACCGGGGAGCTGTTTTTT.

The CDR3 nucleotides read TGTGCCAGCAGGCTCACCTGGGGACGGGAGAACACTGAAGCTTTCTTT. Residues: CASRLTWGRENTEAFF. This sequence joins TRBV6-5 and TRBJ1-1; D might be TRBD1 (5 bases). Germline-derived CDR1 and CDR2 are MNHEY and SVGAGI. V shed 6 bases and J shed 1 base, with 18 bases lying between them. The CDR3 length is 16 residues.

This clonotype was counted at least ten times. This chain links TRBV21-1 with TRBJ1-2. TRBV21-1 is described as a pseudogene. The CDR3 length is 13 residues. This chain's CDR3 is CASRTEANYGYTF. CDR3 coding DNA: TGTGCCAGCAGAACTGAAGCTAACTATGGCTACACCTTC.

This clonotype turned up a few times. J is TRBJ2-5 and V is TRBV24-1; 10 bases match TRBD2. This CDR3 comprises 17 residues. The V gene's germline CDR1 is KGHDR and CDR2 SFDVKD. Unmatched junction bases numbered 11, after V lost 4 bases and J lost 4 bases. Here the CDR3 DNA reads TGTGCCACCAGTGACGCCGGGACTAGCGCCTACCGAGAGACCCAGTACTTC. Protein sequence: CATSDAGTSAYRETQYF.

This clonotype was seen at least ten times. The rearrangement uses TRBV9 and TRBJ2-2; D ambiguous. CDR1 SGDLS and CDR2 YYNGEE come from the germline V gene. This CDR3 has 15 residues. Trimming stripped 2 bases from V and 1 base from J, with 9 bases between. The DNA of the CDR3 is TGTGCCAGCAGCGTGTATATGCGGAACACCGGGGAGCTGTTTTTT. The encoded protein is CASSVYMRNTGELFF.

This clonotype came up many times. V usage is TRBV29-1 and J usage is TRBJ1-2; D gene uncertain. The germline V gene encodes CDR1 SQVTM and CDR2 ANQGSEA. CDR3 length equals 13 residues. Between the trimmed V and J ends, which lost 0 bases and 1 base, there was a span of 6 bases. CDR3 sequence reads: CSVEEGINYGYTF. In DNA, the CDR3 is TGCAGCGTTGAAGAGGGAATTAACTATGGCTACACCTTC. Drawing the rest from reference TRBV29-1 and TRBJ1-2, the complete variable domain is SAVISQKPSRDICQRGTSLTIQCQVDSQVTMMFWYRQQPGQSLTLIATANQGSEATYESGFVIDKFPISRPNLTFSTLTVSNMSPEDSSIYLCSVEEGINYGYTFGSGTRLTVV.

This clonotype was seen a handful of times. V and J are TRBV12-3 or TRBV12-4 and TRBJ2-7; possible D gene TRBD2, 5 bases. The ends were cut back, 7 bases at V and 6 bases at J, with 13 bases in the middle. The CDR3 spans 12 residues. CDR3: CASKEGPSEQYF. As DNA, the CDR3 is TGTGCCAGCAAAGAGGGCCCATCCGAGCAGTACTTC.

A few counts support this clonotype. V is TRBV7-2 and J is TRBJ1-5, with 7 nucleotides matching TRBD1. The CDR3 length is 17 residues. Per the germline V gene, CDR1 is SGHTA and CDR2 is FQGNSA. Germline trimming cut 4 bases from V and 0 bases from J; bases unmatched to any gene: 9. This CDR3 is CASSSRPGQNSNQPQHF. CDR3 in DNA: TGTGCCAGCAGCTCCAGACCGGGACAGAATAGCAATCAGCCCCAGCATTTT. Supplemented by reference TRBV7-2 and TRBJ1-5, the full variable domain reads GAGVSQSPSNKVTEKGKDVELRCDPISGHTALYWYRQSLGQGLEFLIYFQGNSAPDKSGLPSDRFSAERTGGSVSTLTIQRTQQEDSAVYLCASSSRPGQNSNQPQHFGDGTRLSIL.

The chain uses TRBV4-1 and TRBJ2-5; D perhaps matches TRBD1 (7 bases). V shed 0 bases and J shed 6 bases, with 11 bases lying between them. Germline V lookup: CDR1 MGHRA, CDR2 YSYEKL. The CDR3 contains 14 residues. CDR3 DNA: TGCGCCAGCAGCCAAGATGGAGGGGGCAAGACCCAGTACTTC. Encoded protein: CASSQDGGGKTQYF.

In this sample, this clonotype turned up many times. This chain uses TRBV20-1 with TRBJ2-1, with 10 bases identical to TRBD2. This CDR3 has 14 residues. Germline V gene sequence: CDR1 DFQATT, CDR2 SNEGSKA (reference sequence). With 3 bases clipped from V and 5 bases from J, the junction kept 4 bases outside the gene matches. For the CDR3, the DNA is TGCAGTGCTAGTCGGCTAGCGGGGGACAATGAGCAGTTCTTC. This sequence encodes CSASRLAGDNEQFF.

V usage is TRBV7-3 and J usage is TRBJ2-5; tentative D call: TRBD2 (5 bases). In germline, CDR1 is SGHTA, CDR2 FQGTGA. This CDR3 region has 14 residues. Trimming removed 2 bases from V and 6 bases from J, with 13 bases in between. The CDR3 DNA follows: TGTGCCAGCAGCTTAGGGGAGAGTTCGAAGACCCAGTACTTC. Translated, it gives CASSLGESSKTQYF.

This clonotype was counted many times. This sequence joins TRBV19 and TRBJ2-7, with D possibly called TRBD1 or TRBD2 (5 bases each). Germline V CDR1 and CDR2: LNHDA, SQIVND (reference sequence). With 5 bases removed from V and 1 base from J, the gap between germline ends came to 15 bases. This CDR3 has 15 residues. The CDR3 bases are TGTGCCAGTAGTTTTAGCCGAGGGGAATCCTACGAGCAGTACTTC. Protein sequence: CASSFSRGESYEQYF.

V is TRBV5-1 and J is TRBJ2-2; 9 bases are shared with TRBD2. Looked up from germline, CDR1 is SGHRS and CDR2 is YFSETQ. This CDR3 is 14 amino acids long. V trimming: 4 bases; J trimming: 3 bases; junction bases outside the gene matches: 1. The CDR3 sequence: CASSRTSDTGELFF. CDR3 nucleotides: TGCGCCAGCAGCCGGACTAGCGACACCGGGGAGCTGTTTTTT.

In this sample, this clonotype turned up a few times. The CDR3 DNA sequence: TGTGCCAGCAAGGCAGGGCTGAACACTGAAGCTTTCTTT. Its protein product is CASKAGLNTEAFF. J is TRBJ1-1 and V is TRBV25-1; a possible D gene is TRBD1 (5 bases). CDR3 length: 13 residues. Trimming took 7 bases from V and 0 from J, leaving 9 bases between them. Germline V gives CDR1 MGHDK, CDR2 SYGVNS.